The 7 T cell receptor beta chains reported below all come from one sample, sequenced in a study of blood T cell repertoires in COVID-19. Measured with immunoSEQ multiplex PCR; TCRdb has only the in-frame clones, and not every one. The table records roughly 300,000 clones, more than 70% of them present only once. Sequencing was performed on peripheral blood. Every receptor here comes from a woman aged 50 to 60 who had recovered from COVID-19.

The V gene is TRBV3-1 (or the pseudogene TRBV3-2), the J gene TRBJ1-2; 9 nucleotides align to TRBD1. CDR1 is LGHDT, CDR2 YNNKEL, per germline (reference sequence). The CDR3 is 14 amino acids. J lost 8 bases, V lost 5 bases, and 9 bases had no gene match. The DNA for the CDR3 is TGTGCCAGCAGCTTCCGGGACAGGGTTGGAGGCTACACCTTC. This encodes CASSFRDRVGGYTF.

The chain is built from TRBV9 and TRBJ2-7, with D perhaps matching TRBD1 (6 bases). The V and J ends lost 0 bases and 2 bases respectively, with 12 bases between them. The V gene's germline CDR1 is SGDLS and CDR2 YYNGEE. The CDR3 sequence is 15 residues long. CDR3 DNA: TGTGCCAGCAGCGTAGGCCGGGACACAACCTACGAGCAGTACTTC. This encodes CASSVGRDTTYEQYF.

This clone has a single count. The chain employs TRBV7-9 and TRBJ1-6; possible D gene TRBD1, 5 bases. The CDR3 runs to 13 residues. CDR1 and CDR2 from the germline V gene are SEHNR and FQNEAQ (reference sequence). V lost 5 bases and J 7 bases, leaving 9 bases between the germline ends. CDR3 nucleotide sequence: TGTGCCAGCAGCCTAGACAGCAATTCACCCCTCCACTTT. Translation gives CASSLDSNSPLHF.

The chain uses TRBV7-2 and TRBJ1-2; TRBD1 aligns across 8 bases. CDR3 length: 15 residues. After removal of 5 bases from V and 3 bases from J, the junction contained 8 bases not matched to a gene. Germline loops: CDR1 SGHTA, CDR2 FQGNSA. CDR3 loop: CASSVLPGGDYGYTF. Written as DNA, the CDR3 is TGTGCCAGCAGCGTACTTCCAGGGGGCGACTATGGCTACACCTTC.

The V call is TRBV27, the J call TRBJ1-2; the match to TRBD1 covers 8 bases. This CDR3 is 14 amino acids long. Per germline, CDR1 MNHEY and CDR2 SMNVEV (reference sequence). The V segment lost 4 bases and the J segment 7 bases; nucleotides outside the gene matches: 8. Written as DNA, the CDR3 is TGTGCCAGCAGTTCAGAAGGACAGGGAGGTGGCTACACCTTC. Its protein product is CASSSEGQGGGYTF.

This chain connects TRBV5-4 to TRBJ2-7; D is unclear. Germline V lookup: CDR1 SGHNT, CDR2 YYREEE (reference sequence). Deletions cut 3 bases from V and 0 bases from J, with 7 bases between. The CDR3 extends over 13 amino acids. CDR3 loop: CASSYSNSYEQYF. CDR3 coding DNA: TGTGCCAGCAGCTATAGCAACTCCTACGAGCAGTACTTC.

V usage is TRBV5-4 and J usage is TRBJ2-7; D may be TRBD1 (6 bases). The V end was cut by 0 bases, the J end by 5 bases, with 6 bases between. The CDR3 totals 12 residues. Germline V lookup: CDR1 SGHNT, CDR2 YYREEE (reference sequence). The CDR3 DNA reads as TGTGCCAGCAGCTTGGACAGGGACGAGCAGTACTTC. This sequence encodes CASSLDRDEQYF.